This T cell receptor (beta chain) was identified in a study of shared clonotypes between healthy human individuals. Details on this clone: The antigen remains unidentified.

Genomic DNA (from each subset) was split evenly across several immunoSEQ plates. Profiled with immunoSEQ multiplex PCR; TCRdb holds only in-frame clones, not every one. This table has 500,000 or so clones, about 96% appearing once. Study-wide findings and caveats: The study found lower generation probabilities in non-shared clonotypes than in those shared by all four donors. The small donor group covered limited genetic and exposure diversity.

Germline CDR1 and CDR2: LGHNA and YNFKEQ. This CDR3 is built from 14 residues. Partitioning of CD4+ cells yielded a CD45RA+ naive subset and a CD45RA-negative memory subset. The receptor's source is a woman aged 25-40 years in good health. The V and J genes are TRBV4-2 and TRBJ2-5; 7 bases align to TRBD1. The J call is uncertain, as TRBJ2-7 better fits the DNA end. The sample taken for sequencing was naive CD4+ T cells sorted from blood. Subset meaning: CD45RA+ positively selected. The CDR3 DNA reads as TGTGCCAGCAGCAATCCGGGACAGATCTACGAGCAGTACTTC. It translates to CASSNPGQIYEQYF.